This T cell receptor (beta chain) derives from a study of identifying expanded T cells in peripheral blood. The V end was cut by 5 bases, the J end by 3 bases, with 17 bases between. CDR3 length: 15 residues. Germline lookup yields CDR1 MNHEY and CDR2 SMNVEV (reference sequence). Here immunoSEQ multiplex PCR was the method, and the copy in TCRdb shows in-frame clones only, minus some. The sample has about 100,000 clones; roughly 88% are singletons. General observations from the study: Roughly 1.1 clones differed between technical replicates, versus around 16 and 19 over time.

About this clone: Its antigen is unidentified.

This receptor was identified in a person between 18 and 69 years old in good health. Sequences were obtained from blood. The V and J genes are TRBV27 and TRBJ2-7; no firm D call. CDR3 sequence (DNA): TGTGCCAGCAGTCACCGGGCCGGGTTGGACTACGAGCAGTACTTC. Its translation is CASSHRAGLDYEQYF.